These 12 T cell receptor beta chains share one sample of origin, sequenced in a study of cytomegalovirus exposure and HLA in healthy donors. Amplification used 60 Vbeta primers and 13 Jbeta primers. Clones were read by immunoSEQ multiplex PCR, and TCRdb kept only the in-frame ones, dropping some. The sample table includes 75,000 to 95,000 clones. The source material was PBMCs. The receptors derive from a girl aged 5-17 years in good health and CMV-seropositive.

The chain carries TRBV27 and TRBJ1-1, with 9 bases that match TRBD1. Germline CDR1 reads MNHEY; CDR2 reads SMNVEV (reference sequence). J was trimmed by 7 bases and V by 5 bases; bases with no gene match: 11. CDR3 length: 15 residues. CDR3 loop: CASSPHRDREIEAFF. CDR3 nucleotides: TGTGCCAGCAGTCCCCATAGGGACAGGGAAATTGAAGCTTTCTTT.

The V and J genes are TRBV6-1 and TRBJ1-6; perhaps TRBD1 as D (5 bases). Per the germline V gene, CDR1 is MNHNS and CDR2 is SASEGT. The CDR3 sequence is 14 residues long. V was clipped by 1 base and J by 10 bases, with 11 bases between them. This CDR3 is CASSEGQGPSPLHF. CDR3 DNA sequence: TGTGCCAGCAGTGAAGGGCAGGGTCCATCACCCCTCCACTTT.

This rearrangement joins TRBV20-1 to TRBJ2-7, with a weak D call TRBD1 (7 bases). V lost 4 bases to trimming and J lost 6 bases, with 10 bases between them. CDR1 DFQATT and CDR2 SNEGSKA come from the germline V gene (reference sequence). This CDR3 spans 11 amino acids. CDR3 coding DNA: TGCAGTGCTACCCAGGGGGGCGAGCAGTACTTC. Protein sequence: CSATQGGEQYF.

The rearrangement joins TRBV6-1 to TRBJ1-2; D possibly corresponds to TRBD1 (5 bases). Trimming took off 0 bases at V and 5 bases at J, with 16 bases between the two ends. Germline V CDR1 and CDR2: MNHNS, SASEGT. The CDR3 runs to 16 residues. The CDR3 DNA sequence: TGTGCCAGCAGTGAAGCGCTCGTGGACAAGGATTATGGCTACACCTTC. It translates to CASSEALVDKDYGYTF.

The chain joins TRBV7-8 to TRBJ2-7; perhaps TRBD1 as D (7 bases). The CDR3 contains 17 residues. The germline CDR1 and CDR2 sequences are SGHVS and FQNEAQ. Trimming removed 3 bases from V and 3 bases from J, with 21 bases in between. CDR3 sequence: CASSLGGEGARGYEQYV. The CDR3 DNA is TGTGCCAGCAGCTTGGGAGGTGAGGGGGCGAGGGGCTACGAGCAGTACGTC.

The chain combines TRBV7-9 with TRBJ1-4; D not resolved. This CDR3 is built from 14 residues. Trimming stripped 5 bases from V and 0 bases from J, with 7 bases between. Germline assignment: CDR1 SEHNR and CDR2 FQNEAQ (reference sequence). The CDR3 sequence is CASSPLATNEKLFF. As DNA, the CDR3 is TGTGCCAGCAGCCCCCTAGCAACTAATGAAAAACTGTTTTTT.

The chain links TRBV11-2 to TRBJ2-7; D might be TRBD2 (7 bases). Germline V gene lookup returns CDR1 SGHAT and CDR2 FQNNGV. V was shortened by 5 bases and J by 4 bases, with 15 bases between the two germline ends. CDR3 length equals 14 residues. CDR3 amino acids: CASSRPGGGYEQYV. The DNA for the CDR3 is TGTGCCAGCAGCAGACCGGGGGGCGGGTACGAGCAGTACGTC.

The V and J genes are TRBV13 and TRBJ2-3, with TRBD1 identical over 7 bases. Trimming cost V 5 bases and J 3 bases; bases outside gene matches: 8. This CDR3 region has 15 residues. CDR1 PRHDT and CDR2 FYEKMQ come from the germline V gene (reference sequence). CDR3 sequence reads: CASSPTTGATDTQYF. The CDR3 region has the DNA TGTGCCAGCAGCCCTACAACAGGGGCAACAGATACGCAGTATTTT.

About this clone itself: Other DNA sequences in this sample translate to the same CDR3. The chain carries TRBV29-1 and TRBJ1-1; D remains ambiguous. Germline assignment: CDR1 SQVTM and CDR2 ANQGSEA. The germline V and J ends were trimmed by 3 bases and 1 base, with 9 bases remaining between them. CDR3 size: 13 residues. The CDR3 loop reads CSVDRPENTEAFF. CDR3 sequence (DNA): TGCAGCGTTGACAGGCCAGAGAACACTGAAGCTTTCTTT.

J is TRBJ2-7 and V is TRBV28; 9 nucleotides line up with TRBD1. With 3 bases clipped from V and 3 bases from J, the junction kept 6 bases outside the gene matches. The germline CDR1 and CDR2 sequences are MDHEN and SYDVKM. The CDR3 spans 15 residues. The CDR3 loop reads CASSFSGQGFYEQYV. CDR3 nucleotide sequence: TGTGCCAGCAGTTTCTCGGGACAGGGCTTCTACGAGCAGTACGTC.

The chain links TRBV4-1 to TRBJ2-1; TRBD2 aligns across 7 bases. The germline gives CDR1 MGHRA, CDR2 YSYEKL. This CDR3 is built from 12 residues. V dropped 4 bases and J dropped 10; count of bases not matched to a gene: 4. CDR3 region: CASSLGEGEQFF. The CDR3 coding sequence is TGCGCCAGCAGCCTGGGGGAGGGGGAGCAGTTCTTC.

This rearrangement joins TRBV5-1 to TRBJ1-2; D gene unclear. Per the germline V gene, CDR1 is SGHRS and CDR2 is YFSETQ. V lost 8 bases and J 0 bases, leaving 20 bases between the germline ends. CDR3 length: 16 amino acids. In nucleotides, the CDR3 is TGCGCCAGGCCCCCTTTCTCCTATCGTCCTAACTATGGCTACACCTTC. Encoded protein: CARPPFSYRPNYGYTF.